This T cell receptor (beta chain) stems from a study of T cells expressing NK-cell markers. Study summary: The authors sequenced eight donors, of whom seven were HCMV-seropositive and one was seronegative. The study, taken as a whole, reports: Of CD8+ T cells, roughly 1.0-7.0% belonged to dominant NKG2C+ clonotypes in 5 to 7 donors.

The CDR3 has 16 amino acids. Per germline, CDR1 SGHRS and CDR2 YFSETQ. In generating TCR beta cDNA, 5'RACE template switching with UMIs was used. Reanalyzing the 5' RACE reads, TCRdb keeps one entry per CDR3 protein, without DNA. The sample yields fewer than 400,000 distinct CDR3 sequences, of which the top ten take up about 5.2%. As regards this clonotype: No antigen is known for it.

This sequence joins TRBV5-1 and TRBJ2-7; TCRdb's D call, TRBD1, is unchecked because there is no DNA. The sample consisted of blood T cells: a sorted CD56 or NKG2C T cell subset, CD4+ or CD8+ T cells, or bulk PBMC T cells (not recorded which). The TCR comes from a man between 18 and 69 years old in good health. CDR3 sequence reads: CASSLTPTTGGYEQYF.